This passage covers 11 T cell receptor beta chains from one sample sequenced in a study of human T cells and chemical hapten exposure. From the 5' RACE reads, TCRdb called clonotypes with MiXCR, one entry per CDR3 protein. Among 110,000 or so distinct CDR3 sequences listed, roughly 19% were seen once. Blood, whole and unfractionated, served as the source for total RNA extraction. The receptors derive from a human donor in good health.

The CDR3 bases are TGCGCCAGCAGCCGCGAACCGACAGGGGGCGAGTGGCCCCAGCATTTT. Protein: CASSREPTGGEWPQHF. The rearrangement joins TRBV5-1 to TRBJ1-5; TRBD1 agrees at 10 bases. V was pared by 4 bases and J by 9 bases, with 13 bases of the junction left unmatched. This CDR3 is 16 amino acids long. The germline V gene has CDR1 SGHRS and CDR2 YFSETQ.

The V and J genes are TRBV27 and TRBJ2-7; 7 bases match TRBD1. The CDR3 runs to 15 residues. Unmatched junction bases numbered 15, after V lost 5 bases and J lost 8 bases. Germline V lookup: CDR1 MNHEY, CDR2 SMNVEV (reference sequence). This CDR3 reads CASSPIDRAKRQQYF. The CDR3 DNA reads TGTGCCAGCAGTCCTATCGACAGGGCTAAGAGGCAGCAGTACTTC.

The chain uses TRBV30 and TRBJ2-5; D is perhaps TRBD1 (6 bases). CDR1 is GTSNPN, CDR2 SVGIG, per germline (reference sequence). This CDR3 has 12 amino acids. Trimming took off 3 bases at V and 4 bases at J, with 9 bases between the two ends. CDR3 sequence: CAWSSGAETQYF. In nucleotides, the CDR3 is TGTGCCTGGAGCTCAGGGGCAGAGACCCAGTACTTC. Together with reference TRBV30 and TRBJ2-5, the CDR3 gives the full variable domain: SQTIHQWPATLVQPVGSPLSLECTVEGTSNPNLYWYRQAAGRGLQLLFYSVGIGQISSEVPQNLSASRPQDRQFILSSKKLLLSDSGFYLCAWSSGAETQYFGPGTRLLVL.

The genes are TRBV28 and TRBJ2-5; TRBD1 or TRBD2 may be the D gene (6 bases each). The V end lost 2 bases, the J end lost 6 bases, and 22 bases lay between the germline ends. Germline assignment: CDR1 MDHEN and CDR2 SYDVKM. The CDR3 totals 17 residues. The CDR3, as DNA: TGTGCCAGCAGTTTAAGGGGGGCGATGGCAGGAGGGAAGACCCAGTACTTC. Translation gives CASSLRGAMAGGKTQYF.

The V and J genes are TRBV6-5 and TRBJ2-1; no definite D call. This CDR3 region has 14 residues. The germline gives CDR1 MNHEY, CDR2 SVGAGI. Trimming removed 0 bases from V and 2 bases from J, with 5 bases in between. CDR3: CASSYSGPYNEQFF. CDR3 coding DNA: TGTGCCAGCAGTTACTCGGGCCCCTACAATGAGCAGTTCTTC.

This clonotype appeared a few times. V and J are TRBV4-1 and TRBJ1-3; weak D call: TRBD1 (5 bases). The germline gives CDR1 MGHRA, CDR2 YSYEKL. This CDR3 is built from 15 residues. V was trimmed by 5 bases and J by 0 bases, leaving 11 bases between them. For the CDR3, the DNA is TGCGCCAGCAGCGCTGACAGCTTCTCTGGAAACACCATATATTTT. This sequence encodes CASSADSFSGNTIYF.

The chain uses TRBV7-9 and TRBJ2-3; the match to TRBD2 covers 7 bases. CDR1 is SEHNR and CDR2 is FQNEAQ in the germline V gene (reference sequence). CDR3 length: 16 amino acids. V lost 5 bases, J lost 2 bases, and 10 bases stayed unmatched. CDR3 in amino acids: CASSPPSGAYTDTQYF. In DNA form, the CDR3 reads TGTGCCAGCAGCCCTCCCAGCGGGGCGTACACAGATACGCAGTATTTT.

This clonotype was picked up a small number of times. The chain joins TRBV28 to TRBJ2-7, with 9 bases fitting TRBD2. Germline CDR1 MDHEN, CDR2 SYDVKM. V lost 6 bases to trimming and J lost 1 base; unmatched junction nucleotides: 7. The CDR3 runs 15 residues. Written as DNA, the CDR3 is TGTGCCAGCAGGGAAGCGGGACTAGCTTCCTACGAGCAGTACTTC. Its protein is CASREAGLASYEQYF.

The V gene is TRBV4-2, the J gene TRBJ2-1, with D possibly TRBD1 on 6 matching bases. This CDR3 is built from 12 residues. The V and J ends lost 4 bases and 7 bases respectively, with 8 bases between them. CDR1 is LGHNA and CDR2 is YNFKEQ in the germline V gene. CDR3 amino acids: CASSRGPNEQFF. In DNA form, the CDR3 reads TGTGCCAGCAGCCGGGGGCCGAATGAGCAGTTCTTC.

This clonotype was recorded a few times. The V and J genes are TRBV6-5 and TRBJ2-7, with D unclear. V gave up 0 bases and J gave up 1 base, with 7 bases separating them. The CDR3 loop spans 14 amino acids. Germline CDR1 MNHEY, CDR2 SVGAGI. CDR3 sequence: CASSYSSRSYEQYF. As DNA, the CDR3 is TGTGCCAGCAGTTACTCGAGCAGGTCCTACGAGCAGTACTTC.

Only a few counts were recorded for this clonotype. V usage is TRBV25-1 and J usage is TRBJ1-4, with TRBD1 identical over 8 bases. Per the germline V gene, CDR1 is MGHDK and CDR2 is SYGVNS. This CDR3 has 17 amino acids. V dropped 1 base and J dropped 7; count of bases not matched to a gene: 11. CDR3 in DNA: TGTGCCAGCAGTGAATCTCCAGGGGGCCTTAGGGGTGAAAAACTGTTTTTT. Protein: CASSESPGGLRGEKLFF.